This entry concerns a single T cell receptor beta chain. Its antigen is not known. The data were obtained in a study of vaccination effects on CD4 cells after COVID-19. Some clones are missing from TCRdb's copy, which holds only in-frame ones; the method was immunoSEQ multiplex PCR. Of some 56,000 clones listed, 76% are singletons. Before sequencing, viral peptide pools were used by the ViraFEST assay to expand antigen-specific CD4+ T cells. Scientists isolated CD4+ T cells after an approximately 11-day culture period ended. A PCR test confirmed that the person had SARS-CoV-2 infection between March and December 2020. Wells containing two million PBMC each were cultured with approximately 10 IU/ml IL-2 and approximately 10 ug/ml peptides. Negative control cultures were stimulated with an HIV-1 Nef peptide pool. The TCR was taken from a human donor who had a prior SARS-CoV-2 infection. Material: CD4+ T cells from PBMCs cultured with HIV peptides, obtained before COVID-19 vaccination. Indicated subset: HIV-1 Nef peptide pool negative control/reference culture.

CDR3 nucleotides: TGTGCCGTCGGACCGACGAACACTGAAGCTTTCTTT. Protein sequence: CAVGPTNTEAFF. The rearrangement links TRBV11-3 to TRBJ1-1; D is ambiguous. The germline CDR1 and CDR2 sequences are SGHNT and YENEEA. The CDR3 loop spans 12 amino acids. V was cut by 11 bases and J by 1 base, with 11 bases left in between.